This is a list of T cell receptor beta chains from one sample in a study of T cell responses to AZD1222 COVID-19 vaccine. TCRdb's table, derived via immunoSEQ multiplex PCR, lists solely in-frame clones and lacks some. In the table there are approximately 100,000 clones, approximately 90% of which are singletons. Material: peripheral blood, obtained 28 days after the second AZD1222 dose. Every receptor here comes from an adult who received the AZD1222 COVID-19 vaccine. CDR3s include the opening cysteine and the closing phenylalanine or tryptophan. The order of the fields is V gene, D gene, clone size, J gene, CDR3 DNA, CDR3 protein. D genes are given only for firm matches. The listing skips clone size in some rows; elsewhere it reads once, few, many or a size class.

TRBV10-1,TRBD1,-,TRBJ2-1,TGCGCCAGCAGTGACGGGTGGGACAGAGACAATGAGCAGTTCTTC,CASSDGWDRDNEQFF
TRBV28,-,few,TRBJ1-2,TGTGCCAGCAGTTTACCTCGGACAGTTAATGGCTACACCTTC,CASSLPRTVNGYTF
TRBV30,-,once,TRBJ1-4,TGTGCCTGGAGCGGGGAAGTCGGGGAAAAACTGTTTTTT,CAWSGEVGEKLFF
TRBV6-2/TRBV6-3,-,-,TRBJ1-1,TGTGCCAGCAGTTACTCTATTTCGAACACTGAAGCTTTCTTT,CASSYSISNTEAFF
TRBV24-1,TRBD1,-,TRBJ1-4,TGTGCCACCAGTGATTCGCGGACAGGGGGGGAAAAACTGTTTTTT,CATSDSRTGGEKLFF
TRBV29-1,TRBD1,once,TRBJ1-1,TGCAGCGTTGAAGATCAGACAGGGGTGAACACTGAAGCTTTCTTT,CSVEDQTGVNTEAFF
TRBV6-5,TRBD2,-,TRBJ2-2,TGTGCCAGCAAACTAGCGGGAGACACCGGGGAGCTGTTTTTT,CASKLAGDTGELFF
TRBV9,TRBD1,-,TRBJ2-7,TGTGCCAGCAGCCCTAGGACAGGGGCAGTCTACGAGCAGTACTTC,CASSPRTGAVYEQYF
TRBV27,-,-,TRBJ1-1,TGTGCCAGCAGTCCTGGGACCCTGGAATTGAACACTGAAGCTTTCTTT,CASSPGTLELNTEAFF
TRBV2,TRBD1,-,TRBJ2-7,TGTGCCAGCAGTGAAGCGACAGGGAAGGTGATCGACGAGCAGTACTTC,CASSEATGKVIDEQYF
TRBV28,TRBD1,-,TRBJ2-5,TGTGCCAGCAGTTTAGACAGGGGGGCAGAGACCCAGTACTTC,CASSLDRGAETQYF
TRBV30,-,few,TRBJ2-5,TGTGCCTGGACTCCAGATGGGGAGCAAGAGACCCAGTACTTC,CAWTPDGEQETQYF
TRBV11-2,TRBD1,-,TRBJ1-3,TGTGCCAGCAGCTTAGCGCGACAGGGGTTCGGTGAAAACACCATATATTTT,CASSLARQGFGENTIYF
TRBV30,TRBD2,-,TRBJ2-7,TGTGCCTGGGGTAGCGGGAGGGCCGACGAGCAGTACTTC,CAWGSGRADEQYF
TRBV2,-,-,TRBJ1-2,TGTGCCAGCAGCCTCGACAGTCCCCATGGCTACACCTTC,CASSLDSPHGYTF
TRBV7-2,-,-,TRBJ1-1,TGTGCCAGCAGCCATATGGATGAAGCTTTCTTT,CASSHMDEAFF
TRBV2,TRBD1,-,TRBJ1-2,TGTGCCAGCAGTGAGGGTCATGGGACAGCGTACACCTTC,CASSEGHGTAYTF
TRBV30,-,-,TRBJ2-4,TGTGCCTGGAGTTCTTTCTCCCCAAACATTCAGTACTTC,CAWSSFSPNIQYF
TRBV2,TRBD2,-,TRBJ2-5,TGTGCCAGCATCGGACTCACCGCGGGACTAGCGGTACAAGAGACCCAGTACTTC,CASIGLTAGLAVQETQYF
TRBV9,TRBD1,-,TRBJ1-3,TGTGCCAGCAGCGAGACTACAGGGGGAGCTGGAAACACCATATATTTT,CASSETTGGAGNTIYF
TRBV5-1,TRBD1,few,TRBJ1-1,TGCGCCAGCAGCCGACAGGGGGACACTGAAGCTTTCTTT,CASSRQGDTEAFF
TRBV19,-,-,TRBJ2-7,TGTGCCAGTGTGGGGACAAACTCCTACGAGCAGTACTTC,CASVGTNSYEQYF
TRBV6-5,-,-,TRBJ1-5,TGTGCCAGCAGTACCCGGGGAGGGGTGGGTCAGCCCCAGCATTTT,CASSTRGGVGQPQHF
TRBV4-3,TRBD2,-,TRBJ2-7,TGCGCCAGCAGCCGAGGGACTAGCGGGAGCTACGAGCAGTACTTC,CASSRGTSGSYEQYF
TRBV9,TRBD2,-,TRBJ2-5,TGTGCCAGCAGCGTAGTTAGCGGGCGAGAAGAGACCCAGTACTTC,CASSVVSGREETQYF
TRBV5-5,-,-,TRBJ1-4,TGTGCCAGCAGCGTAGTCGATGAAAAACTGTTTTTT,CASSVVDEKLFF
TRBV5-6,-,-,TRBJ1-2,TGTGCCAGCAGCTCCTGGTCAGACTACTATGGCTACACCTTC,CASSSWSDYYGYTF
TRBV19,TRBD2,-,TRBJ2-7,TGTGCCAGTAGTATCAAAGGACTAGCGGGAGGAATCTCCTACGAGCAGTACTTC,CASSIKGLAGGISYEQYF
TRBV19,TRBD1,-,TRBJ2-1,TGTGCCAGTAGTATTGGCGGGACAGGGTCGGATGAGCAGTTCTTC,CASSIGGTGSDEQFF
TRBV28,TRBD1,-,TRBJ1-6,TGTGCCAGCAGCCTCGGACAGGTTGTTAATTCACCCCTCCACTTT,CASSLGQVVNSPLHF
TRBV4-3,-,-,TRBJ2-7,TGCGCCAGCAGCCAAGATCGAGGGAGTCGGTACGAGCAGTACTTC,CASSQDRGSRYEQYF
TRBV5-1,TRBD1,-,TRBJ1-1,TGCGCCAGCAGCTGGGGACAGGGGATGAACACTGAAGCTTTCTTT,CASSWGQGMNTEAFF
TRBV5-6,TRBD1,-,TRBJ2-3,TGTGCCAGCAGCTACCGACAGGGACCGGGAACAGATACGCAGTATTTT,CASSYRQGPGTDTQYF
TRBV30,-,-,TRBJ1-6,TGTGCCTGGAGTGTTGCAGGGGATTCACCCCTCCACTTT,CAWSVAGDSPLHF
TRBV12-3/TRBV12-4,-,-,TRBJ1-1,TGTGCCAGCAGTTTAAGAGGGCTCACTGAAGCTTTCTTT,CASSLRGLTEAFF
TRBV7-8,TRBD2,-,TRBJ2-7,TGTGCCAGCAGCTTGGGCGGGACTAGCTCCTACGAGCAGTACTTC,CASSLGGTSSYEQYF
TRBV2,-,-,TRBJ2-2,TGTGCCAGCAGTGAAGCGCTACTGCCGGGGGAGCTGTTTTTT,CASSEALLPGELFF
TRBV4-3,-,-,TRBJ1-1,TGCGCCAAAACCCAGAACACTGAAGCTTTCTTT,CAKTQNTEAFF
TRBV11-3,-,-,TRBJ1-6,TGTGCCAGCAGCATGGGAAGTTCACCCCTCCACTTT,CASSMGSSPLHF
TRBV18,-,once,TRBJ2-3,TGTGCCAGCTCACGAACCCACCAGGGTCGGGTCACAGATACGCAGTATTTT,CASSRTHQGRVTDTQYF
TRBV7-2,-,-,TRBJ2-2,TGTGCCAGCAGCTTAAGAGGGCTAATCAGCGGGGAGCTGTTTTTT,CASSLRGLISGELFF
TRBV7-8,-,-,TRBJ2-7,TGTGCCAGCAGCCGGGCCGGCAGCACCCAATTAATCGAGCAGTACTTC,CASSRAGSTQLIEQYF
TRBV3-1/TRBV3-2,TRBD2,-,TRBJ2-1,TGTGCCAGCAGCCAGCATCCCGGGACTAGGATCTACAATGAGCAGTTCTTC,CASSQHPGTRIYNEQFF
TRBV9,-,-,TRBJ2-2,TGTGCCAGCACAAAGGGGGGCACTCAGGCCGGGGAGCTGTTTTTT,CASTKGGTQAGELFF
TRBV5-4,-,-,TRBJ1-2,TGTGCCAGCAGCATCCCAGGGGTTGCTGGCTACACCTTC,CASSIPGVAGYTF
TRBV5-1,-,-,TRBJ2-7,TGCGCCAGCAGCTTGGTTAACAGCTACGAGCAGTACTTC,CASSLVNSYEQYF
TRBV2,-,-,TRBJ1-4,TGTGCCAGCATAGGACAGAAGATTTTTTGGGCAACTAATGAAAAACTGTTTTTT,CASIGQKIFWATNEKLFF
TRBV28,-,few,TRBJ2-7,TGTGCCAGCAGTTTTCATCTCGCGACCTTATCCTACGAGCAGTACTTC,CASSFHLATLSYEQYF
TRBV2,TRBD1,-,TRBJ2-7,TGTGCCAGCGGACTACAGGGGGCTTCCTACGAGCAGTACTTC,CASGLQGASYEQYF
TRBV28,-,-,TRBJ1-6,TGTGCCAGCAGTTTAAAGTTTAATTCACCCCTCCACTTT,CASSLKFNSPLHF